The T cell receptor (beta chain) under discussion was sequenced for a study of blood T cell repertoires in COVID-19. Study as a whole: The origin of the acute and convalescent COVID-19 samples was the United States, Italy and Spain. PBMCs, B-cell-depleted T cells, or T cells were the source of the cDNA or gDNA that made up the material.

This CDR3 is built from 16 residues. Germline trimming cut 1 base from V and 6 bases from J; bases unmatched to any gene: 9. Germline lookup yields CDR1 SGHNT and CDR2 YENEEA. Authors' processing steps: Researchers report that nucleated cell counts were estimated from reference gene primer amplification. Sequencing used immunoSEQ multiplex PCR; TCRdb keeps in-frame clones, though not all of them. That table furnishes V, J and clone size, whereas the DNA furnished D and trimming. The data show about 250,000 clones, approximately 86% seen once. This clone was observed a few times. The sequence was obtained from an older woman who had recovered from COVID-19. The chain couples TRBV11-3 to TRBJ2-1; 7 bases line up with TRBD1. The sequenced sample was peripheral blood. The CDR3 sequence is CASSLVGDSFINEQFF. The DNA of the CDR3 is TGTGCCAGCAGCTTAGTCGGGGACAGTTTCATCAATGAGCAGTTCTTC.